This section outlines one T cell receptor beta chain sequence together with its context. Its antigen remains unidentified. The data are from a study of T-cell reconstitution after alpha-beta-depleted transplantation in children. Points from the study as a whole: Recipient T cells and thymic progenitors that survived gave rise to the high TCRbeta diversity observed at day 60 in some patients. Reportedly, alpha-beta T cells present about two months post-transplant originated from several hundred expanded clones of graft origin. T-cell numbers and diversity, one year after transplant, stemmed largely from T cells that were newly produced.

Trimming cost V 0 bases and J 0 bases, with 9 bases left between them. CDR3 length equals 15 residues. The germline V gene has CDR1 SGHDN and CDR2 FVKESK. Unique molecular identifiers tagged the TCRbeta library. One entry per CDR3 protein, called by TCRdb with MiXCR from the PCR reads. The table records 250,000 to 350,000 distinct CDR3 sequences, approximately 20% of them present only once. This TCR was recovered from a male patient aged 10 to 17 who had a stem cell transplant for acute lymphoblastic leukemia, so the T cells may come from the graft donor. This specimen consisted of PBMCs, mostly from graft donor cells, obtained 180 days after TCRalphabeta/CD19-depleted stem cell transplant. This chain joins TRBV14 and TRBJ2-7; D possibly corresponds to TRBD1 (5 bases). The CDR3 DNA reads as TGTGCCAGCAGCCAAGAACAGGACCCCTCCTACGAGCAGTACTTC. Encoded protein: CASSQEQDPSYEQYF.